The 7 T cell receptor beta chains presented below share a single source sample, sequenced in a study of blood T cell repertoires in COVID-19. TCRdb's copy holds only in-frame clones and misses some; the assay was immunoSEQ multiplex PCR. The sample consists of fewer than 200,000 clones, 79% of them appearing once. Material: PBMCs or T cells enriched from blood (not recorded which). The receptors originated from a woman aged 70-85 years in a cohort exposed to, infected with or recovered from COVID-19 (not recorded which).

The V gene is TRBV6-5, the J gene TRBJ2-1, with D possibly being TRBD1 (6 bases). V lost 0 bases and J lost 9, with 12 bases in between. The V gene's germline CDR1 is MNHEY and CDR2 SVGAGI. CDR3 length equals 14 residues. This CDR3 is CASSYSAGQFEQFF. CDR3 sequence (DNA): TGTGCCAGCAGTTACTCCGCCGGACAGTTTGAGCAGTTCTTC.

The chain couples TRBV4-1 to TRBJ1-1, with 7 bases aligning to TRBD1. Germline loops: CDR1 MGHRA, CDR2 YSYEKL. The CDR3 is made up of 19 amino acids. J lost 5 bases, V lost 0 bases, and 18 bases had no gene match. The DNA of the CDR3 is TGCGCCAGCAGCCAAGATCGGAGGTGGAGGGGGCTAAGGGGAACTGAAGCTTTCTTT. Amino acid sequence: CASSQDRRWRGLRGTEAFF.

In its sample, this clone was seen a few times. This rearrangement joins TRBV7-9 to TRBJ1-3; D is perhaps TRBD1 (5 bases). The CDR3 runs to 14 residues. Germline CDR1 reads SEHNR; CDR2 reads FQNEAQ (reference sequence). Trimming removed 5 bases from V and 1 base from J, with 9 bases in between. CDR3 loop: CASSPRASGNTIYF. DNA of the CDR3: TGTGCCAGCAGCCCCAGGGCTTCTGGAAACACCATATATTTT. The full variable domain, with the rest looked up from reference TRBV7-9 and TRBJ1-3, is DTGVSQNPRHKITKRGQNVTFRCDPISEHNRLYWYRQTLGQGPEFLTYFQNEAQLEKSRLLSDRFSAERPKGSFSTLEIQRTEQGDSAMYLCASSPRASGNTIYFGEGSWLTVV.

With regard to this clone: This sample includes further DNA sequences coding for the same CDR3. This chain connects TRBV28 to TRBJ1-6, with 9 bases fitting TRBD1. J was trimmed by 8 bases and V by 2 bases; bases with no gene match: 1. From germline, CDR1 is MDHEN and CDR2 SYDVKM. The CDR3 totals 14 residues. CDR3 in DNA: TGTGCCAGCAGTTTAAGGGACAGGGATTCACCCCTCCACTTT. As protein: CASSLRDRDSPLHF.

The chain carries TRBV5-1 and TRBJ2-3, with D perhaps TRBD1 (6 bases). This CDR3 spans 16 amino acids. CDR1 SGHRS and CDR2 YFSETQ come from the germline V gene. With 0 bases removed from V and 3 bases from J, the gap between germline ends came to 14 bases. The DNA for the CDR3 is TGCGCCAGCAGCTTGGGGTTAGGGGGAAGAACAGATACGCAGTATTTT. It specifies CASSLGLGGRTDTQYF.

DNA for the CDR3: TGTGCCAGCAGTGAAATAAGCCACCCCCGCTACACCTTC. Protein: CASSEISHPRYTF. This rearrangement joins TRBV6-1 to TRBJ1-2; D unclear. CDR1 is MNHNS, CDR2 SASEGT, per germline. V was pared by 2 bases and J by 9 bases, with 13 bases between. The CDR3 spans 13 residues.

This clone was seen more than once but under ten times. The chain is built from TRBV7-9 and TRBJ2-1; D possibly corresponds to TRBD2 (5 bases). CDR3 size: 16 residues. Trimming removed 5 bases at V and 7 bases at J, with 21 bases between. CDR1 is SEHNR, CDR2 FQNEAQ, per germline (reference sequence). DNA for the CDR3: TGTGCCAGCAGCCCCCGTAGGCTAGCCCAGAGGAATGAGCAGTTCTTC. Its translation: CASSPRRLAQRNEQFF.